This T cell receptor (beta chain) was identified during a study of regulatory T cells in long-lasting Graves disease. Overall study findings and caveats: Persistent disease was characterized by preferential usage of TRBV28, TRBJ1-2 and TRBJ2-5. Authors noted too few samples as a limitation.

Relying on iRepertoire HTBI primers and Arm-PCR of CDR3 regions, the team built TCR beta libraries. One entry per CDR3 protein, called by TCRdb with MiXCR from the multiplex PCR reads. The repertoire includes about 470,000 distinct CDR3 sequences, roughly 21% of them detected once, and more than 6% sits in the top ten. Documented time point: persistent/refractory GD, antithyroid drugs over 5 years with positive TRAb. RNA extracted from PBMCs served as the sequencing template. This clonotype occurred a few times. Its antigen is currently unknown. Between the trimmed V and J ends, which lost 3 bases and 1 base, there was a span of 7 bases. CDR1 MGHDK and CDR2 SYGVNS come from the germline V gene. This CDR3 is built from 13 residues.

V is TRBV25-1 and J is TRBJ2-7; unclear D gene. The sequenced sample was peripheral blood mononuclear cells (PBMCs), obtained when the disease was refractory, from a patient treated with antithyroid drugs. The receptor was isolated from a female donor with Graves disease. CDR3 coding DNA: TGTGCCAGCAGTGAGCCAGGATCCTACGAGCAGTACTTC. It codes for CASSEPGSYEQYF.